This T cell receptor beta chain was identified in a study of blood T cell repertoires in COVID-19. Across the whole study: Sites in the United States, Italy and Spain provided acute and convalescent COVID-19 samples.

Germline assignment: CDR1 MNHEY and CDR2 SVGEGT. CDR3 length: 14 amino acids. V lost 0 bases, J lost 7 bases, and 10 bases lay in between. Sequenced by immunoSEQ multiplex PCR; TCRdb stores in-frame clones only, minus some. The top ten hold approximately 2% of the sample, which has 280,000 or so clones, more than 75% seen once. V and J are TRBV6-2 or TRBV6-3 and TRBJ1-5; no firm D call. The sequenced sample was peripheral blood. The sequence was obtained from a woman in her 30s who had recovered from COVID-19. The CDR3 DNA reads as TGTGCCAGCAGTTACTCGGTGTTCGGGCAGCCCCAGCATTTT. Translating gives CASSYSVFGQPQHF.